The 4 T cell receptor beta chains below come from one sample, sequenced in a study of control samples from healthy donors and cancer patients. Profiled with immunoSEQ multiplex PCR; TCRdb holds only in-frame clones, not every one. The sample yields 150,000 or so clones, approximately 94% seen once. Sequencing was done on a sample of blood. The receptors shown here come from a man aged 35-49 years in good health.

This clone was detected only once. The chain is built from TRBV28 and TRBJ1-2; possible D gene TRBD1, 6 bases. This CDR3 is 16 amino acids long. The germline V gene has CDR1 MDHEN and CDR2 SYDVKM. Trimming took 2 bases from V and 2 from J, leaving 15 bases between them. CDR3 sequence reads: CASSLLRDTGNYGYTF. The CDR3 DNA is TGTGCCAGCAGTTTACTGCGGGACACCGGAAACTATGGCTACACCTTC.

Concerning this clone itself: Mismatch with germline at one junction end may stem from a read error. The chain uses TRBV6-5 and TRBJ1-1, with D tentatively TRBD1 (5 bases). Germline CDR1 reads MNHEY; CDR2 reads SVGAGI. The CDR3 runs to 12 residues. The CDR3 sequence is CASGYGGGEAFF. Here the CDR3 DNA reads TGTGCCAGCGGTTACGGGGGAGGTGAAGCTTTCTTT.

V usage is TRBV7-2 and J usage is TRBJ2-7, with D perhaps given as TRBD1 or TRBD2 (5 bases each). The CDR3 has 15 amino acids. V dropped 5 bases and J dropped 5 bases, with 19 bases sitting between them. Germline lookup yields CDR1 SGHTA and CDR2 FQGNSA. This CDR3 reads CASSSPTWGIHEQYF. The CDR3 bases are TGTGCCAGCAGCAGCCCCACGTGGGGGATCCACGAGCAGTACTTC.

The chain is built from TRBV11-1 and TRBJ2-7, with TRBD2 matching over 8 bases. CDR1 and CDR2 (germline): SGHAT, FQDESV (reference sequence). V was pared by 5 bases and J by 0 bases, with 9 bases of the junction left unmatched. This CDR3 region has 16 residues. CDR3 bases: TGTGCCAGCAGCCGGGGGGGCAGCGGGGGCTCCTACGAGCAGTACTTC. It translates to CASSRGGSGGSYEQYF.